This is a list of T cell receptor beta chains from one sample in a study of OX40 agonist ivuxolimab in advanced cancers. Clones were sequenced by immunoSEQ multiplex PCR, and TCRdb holds only the in-frame ones, with some missing. In the table there are approximately 69,000 clones, around four fifths of which are singletons. Here the sequenced sample was CD4+ or CD8+ T cells sorted from blood, taken in a trial of the OX40 agonist ivuxolimab. The source of these receptors is an adult with an advanced solid tumor such as melanoma, head and neck, liver or kidney cancer. Both conserved end residues are part of each CDR3. Each record gives: J gene, V gene, CDR3 protein.

TRBJ2-3 TRBV5-1 CASSLVKTSGGAWDTQYF
TRBJ2-1 TRBV28 CASSGGERFYNEQFF
TRBJ2-5 TRBV4-1 CASSQGQGQYF
TRBJ1-5 TRBV7-9 CASSLGPGGGPQHF
TRBJ2-6 TRBV5-5 CASSSAGQAISGANVLTF
TRBJ1-1 TRBV2 CASSPDQDTEAFF
TRBJ2-5 TRBV29-1 CSVDSRGRGETQYF
TRBJ2-1 TRBV19 CASSILRAKINEQFF
TRBJ2-1 TRBV11-2 CASSLEVNFAGSNEQFF
TRBJ1-5 TRBV7-2 CASSGGTAGQPQHF